The next 15 T cell receptor beta chains were all read from a single sample in a study of shared clonotypes between healthy human individuals. Clones were sequenced by immunoSEQ multiplex PCR, and TCRdb holds only the in-frame ones, with some missing. The table records about 2 million clones, 90% to 95% of them present only once. Sequenced material: naive CD4+ T cells sorted from blood. The subset denotes: CD45RA+ positively selected. The receptor source for this set is a man aged 18 to 35 in good health.

The J gene is TRBJ1-1, the V gene TRBV10-1, with TRBD1 as a possible D gene (5 bases). The V gene's germline CDR1 is WNHNN and CDR2 SYGVQD (reference sequence). Trimming removed 0 bases at V and 5 bases at J, with 19 bases between. The CDR3 consists of 17 residues. CDR3 bases: TGCGCCAGCAGTGAGTCGACGGGTTGGGGCGCGAGGACTGAAGCTTTCTTT. Its protein product is CASSESTGWGARTEAFF.

In its sample, this clone was seen once. This sequence joins TRBV29-1 and TRBJ2-5; TRBD1 matches 8 bases. This CDR3 is 18 amino acids long. The germline gives CDR1 SQVTM, CDR2 ANQGSEA. V shed 4 bases, J shed 1 base, and the junction held 17 bases outside the gene matches. CDR3 sequence: CSVGGGDRGLLSQETQYF. CDR3 DNA sequence: TGCAGCGTTGGTGGGGGTGACAGGGGCCTCCTCTCCCAAGAGACCCAGTACTTC. Based on the CDR3 plus reference TRBV29-1 and TRBJ2-5, the full variable domain is SAVISQKPSRDICQRGTSLTIQCQVDSQVTMMFWYRQQPGQSLTLIATANQGSEATYESGFVIDKFPISRPNLTFSTLTVSNMSPEDSSIYLCSVGGGDRGLLSQETQYFGPGTRLLVL.

This rearrangement joins TRBV7-2 to TRBJ2-1, with 11 positions matching TRBD2. Germline V lookup: CDR1 SGHTA, CDR2 FQGNSA. The CDR3 totals 16 residues. J gave up 7 bases and V 0 bases, and 5 bases lay outside the gene matches. The CDR3 here is CASSLARASGGNEQFF. As DNA, the CDR3 is TGTGCCAGCAGCTTAGCGCGGGCTAGCGGGGGGAATGAGCAGTTCTTC.

Notes on this clone: Germline and junction disagree at one end, which may indicate a read error. The chain uses TRBV7-7 and TRBJ2-5, with 13 bases identical to TRBD2. Per the germline V gene, CDR1 is SSHAT and CDR2 is FNYEAQ (reference sequence). The CDR3 sequence is 16 residues long. CDR3 sequence (DNA): TGTGCTAGCACCCTACTAGCGGGGGGGCCGGGTGAGACCCAGTACTTC. This translates into CASTLLAGGPGETQYF.

CDR3 coding DNA: TGCGCCAGCAGCCAAGACAGGGGGGGTTACTACGAGCAGTACTTC. Its protein product is CASSQDRGGYYEQYF. The rearrangement uses TRBV4-3 and TRBJ2-7; the D call may be TRBD1 or TRBD2 (7 bases each). Between the trimmed V and J ends, which lost 0 bases and 3 bases, there was a span of 12 bases. Germline values: CDR1 LGHNA, CDR2 YSLEER. The CDR3 is 15 amino acids.

The V and J genes are TRBV18 and TRBJ1-1, with D possibly TRBD1 on 6 matching bases. The length of the CDR3 is 16 residues. V lost 4 bases, J lost 3 bases, and 18 bases lay in between. Germline CDR1 is KGHSH and CDR2 is LQKENI. CDR3: CASSHLPIQGDTEAFF. In nucleotides, the CDR3 is TGTGCCAGCTCACACCTGCCTATACAGGGAGACACTGAAGCTTTCTTT. Combining the CDR3 with reference TRBV18 and TRBJ1-1 gives the whole variable domain NAGVMQNPRHLVRRRGQEARLRCSPMKGHSHVYWYRQLPEEGLKFMVYLQKENIIDESGMPKERFSAEFPKEGPSILRIQQVVRGDSAAYFCASSHLPIQGDTEAFFGQGTRLTVV.

The gene calls are TRBV7-8 and TRBJ2-5, with TRBD2 matching over 10 bases. This CDR3 has 15 residues. With V trimmed by 2 bases and J by 5 bases, 5 bases remained unmatched. CDR1 and CDR2 (germline): SGHVS, FQNEAQ. The CDR3 here is CASSLSSGRGETQYF. As DNA, the CDR3 is TGTGCCAGCAGCTTATCTAGCGGGAGAGGCGAGACCCAGTACTTC.

The V call is TRBV5-6, the J call TRBJ1-4; possibly TRBD1 for D (6 bases). The CDR3 is 16 residues long. V lost 5 bases and J lost 7, with 21 bases in between. Germline V gene lookup returns CDR1 SGHDT and CDR2 YYEEEE. The CDR3 bases are TGTGCCAGCAGAAGGCGTGACAGGCAGGCGTTTGAAAAACTGTTTTTT. Residues: CASRRRDRQAFEKLFF.

The rearrangement links TRBV20-1 to TRBJ1-2; no reliable D call. CDR3 length: 11 residues. Germline V gene data show CDR1 as DFQATT and CDR2 as SNEGSKA (reference sequence). V gave up 4 bases and J gave up 2 bases, with 5 bases separating them. CDR3 sequence (DNA): TGCAGTGCTATCCAGAACTATGGCTACACCTTC. Translated: CSAIQNYGYTF.

As concerns this clone: Other DNA sequences within the sample encode an identical CDR3. The CDR3 nucleotides read TGTGCCAGCTCACCAGCAGGGTTGAACACTGAAGCTTTCTTT. Translation gives CASSPAGLNTEAFF. The rearrangement links TRBV18 to TRBJ1-1; a weak D match, TRBD1 (5 bases). This CDR3 is 14 amino acids long. V lost 2 bases and J lost 0, with 7 bases in between. The V gene's germline CDR1 is KGHSH and CDR2 LQKENI. The full variable domain, with the rest looked up from reference TRBV18 and TRBJ1-1, is NAGVMQNPRHLVRRRGQEARLRCSPMKGHSHVYWYRQLPEEGLKFMVYLQKENIIDESGMPKERFSAEFPKEGPSILRIQQVVRGDSAAYFCASSPAGLNTEAFFGQGTRLTVV.

J is TRBJ2-2 and V is TRBV6-1; D not resolved. V was pared by 6 bases and J by 1 base, with 0 bases between. Germline V gene data show CDR1 as MNHNS and CDR2 as SASEGT. This CDR3 comprises 11 residues. As DNA, the CDR3 is TGTGCCAGCAGGAACACCGGGGAGCTGTTTTTT. Protein product: CASRNTGELFF.

The chain combines TRBV11-2 with TRBJ1-5; no clear D gene. Per the germline V gene, CDR1 is SGHAT and CDR2 is FQNNGV. Trimming removed 5 bases at V and 2 bases at J, with 13 bases between. This CDR3 region has 15 residues. The CDR3 nucleotides are TGTGCCAGCAGCCAGTCTAGGGCAGGCAATCAGCCCCAGCATTTT. This translates into CASSQSRAGNQPQHF.

This chain connects TRBV28 to TRBJ1-5; no clear D gene. Trimming stripped 5 bases from V and 0 bases from J, with 14 bases between. CDR1 and CDR2 from the germline V gene are MDHEN and SYDVKM. The CDR3 extends over 16 amino acids. In DNA form, the CDR3 reads TGTGCCAGCAGTGACCACGAGGGTAGTAGCAATCAGCCCCAGCATTTT. This codes for CASSDHEGSSNQPQHF.

The CDR3 region has the DNA TGTGCCAGCAGTTCAGCGGGACACTTCTACGAGCAGTACTTC. As protein: CASSSAGHFYEQYF. This chain uses TRBV28 with TRBJ2-7; TRBD2 is a possible D gene (7 bases). The V and J ends lost 4 bases and 3 bases respectively, with 13 bases between them. Germline V gene lookup returns CDR1 MDHEN and CDR2 SYDVKM. The CDR3 is 14 residues long. The full variable domain, completed using reference TRBV28 and TRBJ2-7, is DVKVTQSSRYLVKRTGEKVFLECVQDMDHENMFWYRQDPGLGLRLIYFSYDVKMKEKGDIPEGYSVSREKKERFSLILESASTNQTSMYLCASSSAGHFYEQYFGPGTRLTVT.

Remarks on this clone: At the DNA level, this CDR3 is encoded by other sequences in the same sample as well. This chain connects TRBV18 to TRBJ2-3; D may be TRBD2 (6 bases). Looked up from germline, CDR1 is KGHSH and CDR2 is LQKENI. Trimming took 3 bases from V and 2 from J, leaving 12 bases between them. The CDR3 has 15 amino acids. The CDR3 is CASSPLAGNTDTQYF. The CDR3 DNA reads as TGTGCCAGCTCACCCTTGGCGGGAAACACAGATACGCAGTATTTT.